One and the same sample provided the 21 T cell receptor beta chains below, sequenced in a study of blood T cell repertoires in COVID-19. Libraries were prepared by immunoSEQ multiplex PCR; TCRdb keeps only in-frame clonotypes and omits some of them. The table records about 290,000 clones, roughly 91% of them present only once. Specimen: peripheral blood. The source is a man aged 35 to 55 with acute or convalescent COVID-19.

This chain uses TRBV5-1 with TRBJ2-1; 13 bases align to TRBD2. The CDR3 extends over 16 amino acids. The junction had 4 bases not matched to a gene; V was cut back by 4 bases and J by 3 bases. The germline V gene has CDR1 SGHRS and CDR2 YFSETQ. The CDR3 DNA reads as TGCGCCAGCAGCCTCGGACTAGCGGGGGTCTACAATGAGCAGTTCTTC. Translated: CASSLGLAGVYNEQFF.

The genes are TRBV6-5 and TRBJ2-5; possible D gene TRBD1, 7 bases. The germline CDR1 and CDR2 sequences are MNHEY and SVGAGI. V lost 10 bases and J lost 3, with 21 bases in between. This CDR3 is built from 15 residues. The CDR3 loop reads CATAGHLDRKETQYF. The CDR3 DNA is TGTGCCACGGCGGGGCATTTGGACAGGAAAGAGACCCAGTACTTC.

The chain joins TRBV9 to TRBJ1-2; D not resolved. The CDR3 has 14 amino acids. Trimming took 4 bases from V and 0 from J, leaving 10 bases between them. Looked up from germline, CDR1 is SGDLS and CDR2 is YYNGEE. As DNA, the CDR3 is TGTGCCAGCAGCCCTCAAACAGCTAACTATGGCTACACCTTC. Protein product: CASSPQTANYGYTF.

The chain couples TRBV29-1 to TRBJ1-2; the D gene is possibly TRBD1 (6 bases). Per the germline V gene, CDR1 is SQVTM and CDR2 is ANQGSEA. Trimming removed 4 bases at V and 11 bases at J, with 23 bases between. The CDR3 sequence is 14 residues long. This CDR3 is CSVGVRGTGDRYTF. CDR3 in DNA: TGCAGCGTTGGGGTTCGAGGAACAGGAGACAGGTACACCTTC.

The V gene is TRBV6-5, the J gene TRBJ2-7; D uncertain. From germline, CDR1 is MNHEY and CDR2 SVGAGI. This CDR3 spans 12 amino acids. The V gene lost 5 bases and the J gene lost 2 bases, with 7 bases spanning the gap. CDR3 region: CASSPRAYEQYF. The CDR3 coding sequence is TGTGCCAGCAGTCCTCGAGCCTACGAGCAGTACTTC.

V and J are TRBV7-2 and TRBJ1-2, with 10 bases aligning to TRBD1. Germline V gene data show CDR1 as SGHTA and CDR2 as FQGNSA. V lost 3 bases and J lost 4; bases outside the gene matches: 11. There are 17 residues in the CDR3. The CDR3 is CASSLTGGPLIFYGYTF. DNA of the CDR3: TGTGCCAGCAGCTTGACAGGGGGCCCGCTAATTTTCTATGGCTACACCTTC.

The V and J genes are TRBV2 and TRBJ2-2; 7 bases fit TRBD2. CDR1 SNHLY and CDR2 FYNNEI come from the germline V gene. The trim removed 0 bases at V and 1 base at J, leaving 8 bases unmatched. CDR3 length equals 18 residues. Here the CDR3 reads CASSEASFRGVNTGELFF. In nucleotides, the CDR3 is TGTGCCAGCAGTGAAGCCAGTTTCCGGGGGGTGAACACCGGGGAGCTGTTTTTT.

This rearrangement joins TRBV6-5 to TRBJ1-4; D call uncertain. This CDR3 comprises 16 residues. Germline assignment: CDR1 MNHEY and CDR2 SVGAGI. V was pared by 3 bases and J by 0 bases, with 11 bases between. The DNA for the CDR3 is TGTGCCAGCAGTTATTCCGCAGGCGCAACTAATGAAAAACTGTTTTTT. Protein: CASSYSAGATNEKLFF.

CDR3 nucleotide sequence: TGTGCCAGCAGCTCTCCGGGACTAGCGGGGAATGAGCAGTTCTTC. Protein product: CASSSPGLAGNEQFF. V is TRBV5-6 and J is TRBJ2-1; 13 bases are a match to TRBD2. The junction had 4 bases not matched to a gene; V was cut back by 3 bases and J by 7 bases. CDR3 length equals 15 residues. Germline V gene sequence: CDR1 SGHDT, CDR2 YYEEEE.

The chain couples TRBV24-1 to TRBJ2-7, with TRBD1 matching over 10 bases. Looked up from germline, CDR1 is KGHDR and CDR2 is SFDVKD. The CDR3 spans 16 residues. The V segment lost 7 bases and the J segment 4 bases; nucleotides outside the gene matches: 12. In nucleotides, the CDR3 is TGTGCCACCAGCCAGAGCCCGGGACAGGGGATATACGAGCAGTACTTC. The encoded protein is CATSQSPGQGIYEQYF.

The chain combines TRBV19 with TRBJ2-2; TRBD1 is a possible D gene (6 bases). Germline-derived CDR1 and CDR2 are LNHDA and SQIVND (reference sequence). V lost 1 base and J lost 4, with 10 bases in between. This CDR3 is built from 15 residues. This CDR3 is CASSIGTGSTGELFF. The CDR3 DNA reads TGTGCCAGTAGTATAGGAACAGGGAGCACCGGGGAGCTGTTTTTT.

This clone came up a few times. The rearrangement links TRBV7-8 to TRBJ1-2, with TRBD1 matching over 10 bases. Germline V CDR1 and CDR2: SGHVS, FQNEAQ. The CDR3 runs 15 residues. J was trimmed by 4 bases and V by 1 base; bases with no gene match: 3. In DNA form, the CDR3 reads TGTGCCAGCAGCTTAGATTGGACAGGGGGCTATGGCTACACCTTC. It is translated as CASSLDWTGGYGYTF.

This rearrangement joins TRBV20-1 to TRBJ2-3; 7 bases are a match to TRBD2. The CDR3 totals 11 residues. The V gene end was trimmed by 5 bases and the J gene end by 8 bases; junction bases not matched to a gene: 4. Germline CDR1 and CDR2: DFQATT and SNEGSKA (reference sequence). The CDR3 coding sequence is TGCAGTGCTTCCTCGGGGGGTACGCAGTATTTT. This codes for CSASSGGTQYF.

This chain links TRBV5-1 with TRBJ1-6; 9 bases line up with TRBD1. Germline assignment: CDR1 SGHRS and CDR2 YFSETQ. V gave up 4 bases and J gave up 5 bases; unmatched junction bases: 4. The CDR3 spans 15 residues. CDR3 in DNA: TGCGCCAGCAGCCTAGACAGGGGGAATAATTCACCCCTCCACTTT. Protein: CASSLDRGNNSPLHF.

CDR3 protein: CASSLRDRPNSPLHF. For the CDR3, the DNA is TGTGCCAGCAGCTTACGGGACAGACCCAATTCACCCCTCCACTTT. The V gene is TRBV7-2, the J gene TRBJ1-6, with 7 bases matching TRBD1. The CDR3 is 15 amino acids. Germline trimming cut 2 bases from V and 7 bases from J; bases unmatched to any gene: 5. CDR1 and CDR2 (germline): SGHTA, FQGNSA. The variable domain in full, completed from reference TRBV7-2 and TRBJ1-6, reads GAGVSQSPSNKVTEKGKDVELRCDPISGHTALYWYRQSLGQGLEFLIYFQGNSAPDKSGLPSDRFSAERTGGSVSTLTIQRTQQEDSAVYLCASSLRDRPNSPLHFGNGTRLTVT.

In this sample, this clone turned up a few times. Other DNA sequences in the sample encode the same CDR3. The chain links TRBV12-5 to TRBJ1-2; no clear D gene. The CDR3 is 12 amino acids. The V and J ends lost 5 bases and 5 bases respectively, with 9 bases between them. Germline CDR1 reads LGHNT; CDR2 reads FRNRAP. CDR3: CASGPQLYGYTF. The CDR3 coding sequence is TGTGCTAGTGGTCCCCAGTTATATGGCTACACCTTC.

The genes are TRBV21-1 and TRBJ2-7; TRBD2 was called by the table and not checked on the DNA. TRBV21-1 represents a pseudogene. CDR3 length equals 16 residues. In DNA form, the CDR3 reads TGTGCCAGCAGCAAAGTAGTCCCAGCGAGCTCCTACGAGCAGTACTTC. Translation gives CASSKVVPASSYEQYF.

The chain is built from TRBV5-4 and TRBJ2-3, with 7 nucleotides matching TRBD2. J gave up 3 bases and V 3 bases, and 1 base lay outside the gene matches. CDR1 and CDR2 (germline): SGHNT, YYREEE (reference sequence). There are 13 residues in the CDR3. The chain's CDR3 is CASSWTSTDTQYF. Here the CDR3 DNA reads TGTGCCAGCAGCTGGACTAGTACAGATACGCAGTATTTT. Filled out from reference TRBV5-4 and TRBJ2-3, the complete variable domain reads ETGVTQSPTHLIKTRGQQVTLRCSSQSGHNTVSWYQQALGQGPQFIFQYYREEENGRGNFPPRFSGLQFPNYSSELNVNALELDDSALYLCASSWTSTDTQYFGPGTRLTVL.

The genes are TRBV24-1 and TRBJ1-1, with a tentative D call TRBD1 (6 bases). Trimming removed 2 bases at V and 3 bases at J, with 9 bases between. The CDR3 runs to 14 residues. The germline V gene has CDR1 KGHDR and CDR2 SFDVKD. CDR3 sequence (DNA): TGTGCCACCAGTGATTCCTCAGGGGACACTGAAGCTTTCTTT. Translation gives CATSDSSGDTEAFF.

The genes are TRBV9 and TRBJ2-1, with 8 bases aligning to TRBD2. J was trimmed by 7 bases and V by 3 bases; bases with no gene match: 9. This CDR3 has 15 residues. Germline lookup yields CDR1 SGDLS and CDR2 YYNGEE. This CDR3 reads CASSELAASWNEQFF. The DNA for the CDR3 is TGTGCCAGCAGCGAACTAGCGGCCTCTTGGAATGAGCAGTTCTTC.

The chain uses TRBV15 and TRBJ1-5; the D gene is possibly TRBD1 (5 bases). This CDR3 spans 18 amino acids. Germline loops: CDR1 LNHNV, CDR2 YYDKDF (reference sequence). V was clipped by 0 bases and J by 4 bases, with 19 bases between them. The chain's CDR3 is CATSRESLAGWENQPQHF. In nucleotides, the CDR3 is TGTGCCACCAGCAGAGAATCCCTGGCAGGGTGGGAAAATCAGCCCCAGCATTTT.